This TCR beta chain was sequenced in a study of tumor-infiltrating lymphocytes in primary liver carcinoma. Study in general: Surgical resection was used to treat these primary liver carcinoma patients. Enrolled patients were male and female, aged 30 to 69 years. Findings and limits, study-wide: Significantly larger top-250-clone fractions were found in tumors than in blood (p = 0.039).

The investigators made TCR beta cDNA from around 540 ng total RNA, using a constant-region primer. Construction of TCR beta libraries relied on three successive nested multiplex PCR rounds employing slightly modified ARM-PCR. One entry per CDR3 protein results from TCRdb running MiXCR on the multiplex PCR reads. The sample yields 300,000 to 400,000 distinct CDR3 sequences, less than 70% seen once. Unsorted whole blood supplied the blood RNA, and germline DNA was isolated too. No patient had received treatment, and all had chronic HBV infection. In the case of this clonotype: The target antigen is unknown. A much larger clone lies a single base off, so this may be a read error.

The sample consisted of peripheral blood. The receptor was isolated from a man aged 35-49 years with primary liver carcinoma and hepatitis B virus infection.

CDR3 region: CASSPKPSSYNSPLQF. CDR3 sequence (DNA): TGCGCCAGCAGCCCGAAACCTAGCTCCTATAATTCACCCCTCCAGTTT. V gene TRBV4-3 combines with J gene TRBJ1-6; D is uncertain. Per the germline V gene, CDR1 is LGHNA and CDR2 is YSLEER. The CDR3 spans 16 residues.